The present T cell receptor (beta chain) was sequenced within a study of CD8+ T cells in alopecia areata. The CDR3 is 14 residues long. Germline V gives CDR1 SQVTM, CDR2 ANQGSEA. V dropped 4 bases and J dropped 8 bases, with 15 bases sitting between them. cDNA reverse transcribed from extracted RNA served as the sequencing template. Here immunoSEQ multiplex PCR was the method, and the copy in TCRdb shows in-frame clones only, minus some. The table shows 250,000 or so clones, with roughly two thirds occurring only once. The sequences come from CD4+ T cells sorted from blood, collected at week 0. The chain employs TRBV29-1 and TRBJ1-6; weak D call: TRBD1 (6 bases). This TCR was recovered from a human donor with alopecia areata. The DNA of the CDR3 is TGCAGCGTTGCACAGGGTGCTGGAGATTCACCCCTCCACTTT. This encodes CSVAQGAGDSPLHF.